The next 19 T cell receptor beta chains were all read from a single sample in a study of OX40 agonist ivuxolimab in advanced cancers. Sequencing was performed with immunoSEQ multiplex PCR; in TCRdb, only in-frame clones are kept and a portion is missing. The sample yields fewer than 25,000 clones, 84% seen once. This specimen consisted of CD4+ or CD8+ T cells sorted from blood, obtained in a trial of the OX40 agonist ivuxolimab. The receptors originated from an adult with an advanced solid tumor such as melanoma, head and neck, liver or kidney cancer.

This chain joins TRBV9 and TRBJ1-6, with TRBD1 identical over 7 bases. This CDR3 is 17 amino acids long. Germline loops: CDR1 SGDLS, CDR2 YYNGEE. V dropped 4 bases and J dropped 3; count of bases not matched to a gene: 10. The CDR3 DNA reads as TGTGCCAGCAGCCCCAGAGGACAGGCCAACTATAATTCACCCCTCCACTTT. It specifies CASSPRGQANYNSPLHF.

CDR3 in amino acids: CASSSPGTINQPQHF. The CDR3 DNA follows: TGTGCCAGCAGCTCCCCCGGGACAATCAATCAGCCCCAGCATTTT. This chain links TRBV7-8 with TRBJ1-5; TRBD1 is a possible D gene (6 bases). CDR1 SGHVS and CDR2 FQNEAQ come from the germline V gene. The V gene lost 4 bases and the J gene lost 3 bases, with 13 bases spanning the gap. The CDR3 totals 15 residues.

The chain has TRBV7-9 and TRBJ2-7; TRBD2 matches at 11 bases. This CDR3 region has 15 residues. The V gene's germline CDR1 is SEHNR and CDR2 FQNEAQ (reference sequence). V shed 4 bases and J 4 bases; nucleotides not matched to a gene: 6. The CDR3 sequence is CASSSTGTSGYEQYF. The CDR3, as DNA: TGTGCCAGCAGCTCGACCGGGACTAGCGGTTACGAGCAGTACTTC.

This clone was seen a few times. V and J are TRBV7-6 and TRBJ2-2; no definite D call. V was cut by 3 bases and J by 4 bases, with 0 bases left in between. CDR3 length: 11 amino acids. CDR1 SGHVS and CDR2 FNYEAQ come from the germline V gene. This CDR3 reads CASSFTGELFF. CDR3 DNA: TGTGCCAGCAGCTTCACCGGGGAGCTGTTTTTT.

V usage is TRBV28 and J usage is TRBJ1-6, with 7 bases matching TRBD1. Germline CDR1 reads MDHEN; CDR2 reads SYDVKM. The CDR3 sequence is 15 residues long. Trimming cost V 6 bases and J 8 bases; bases outside gene matches: 10. DNA of the CDR3: TGTGCCAGCAGCCGTCGGACAGGCGACTATTCACCCCTCCACTTT. Translated: CASSRRTGDYSPLHF.

The chain links TRBV13 to TRBJ1-1; 10 bases line up with TRBD1. This CDR3 comprises 17 residues. The V gene's germline CDR1 is PRHDT and CDR2 FYEKMQ (reference sequence). With 4 bases clipped from V and 3 bases from J, the junction kept 11 bases outside the gene matches. In DNA form, the CDR3 reads TGTGCCAGCAGCTCCACAAGACAGGGGGCCCGGCACACTGAAGCTTTCTTT. The encoded protein is CASSSTRQGARHTEAFF.

This chain links TRBV11-2 with TRBJ1-1; no definite D call. CDR3 length: 12 residues. The ends were cut back, 3 bases at V and 6 bases at J, with 8 bases in the middle. Germline-derived CDR1 and CDR2 are SGHAT and FQNNGV. The CDR3 spells CASSFSEPEAFF. The CDR3 coding sequence is TGTGCCAGCAGCTTCTCTGAACCTGAAGCTTTCTTT.

The V gene is TRBV5-5, the J gene TRBJ2-7; 9 bases are a match to TRBD1. CDR1 SGHKS and CDR2 YYEKEE come from the germline V gene (reference sequence). Trimming at V came to 3 bases and at J to 3 bases, leaving 7 bases not matched to a gene. The CDR3 loop spans 15 amino acids. DNA for the CDR3: TGTGCCAGCAGCTACCCCGGGACAGGGCTCTACGAGCAGTACTTC. Amino acid sequence: CASSYPGTGLYEQYF.

The V gene is TRBV6-5, the J gene TRBJ2-5; no reliable D call. Germline CDR1 and CDR2: MNHEY and SVGAGI. The CDR3 has 16 residues. Trimming stripped 2 bases from V and 4 bases from J, with 17 bases between. CDR3 sequence reads: CASSYPGTDGGETQYF. Here the CDR3 DNA reads TGTGCCAGCAGTTACCCCGGAACCGACGGCGGAGAGACCCAGTACTTC.

This clone was found a few times. The chain links TRBV12-5 to TRBJ1-4, with 8 bases that match TRBD1. The V gene end was trimmed by 6 bases and the J gene end by 6 bases; junction bases not matched to a gene: 6. CDR3 size: 14 residues. Germline values: CDR1 LGHNT, CDR2 FRNRAP. CDR3: CASGRPTGDEKLFF. CDR3 coding DNA: TGTGCTAGTGGACGCCCGACAGGGGATGAAAAACTGTTTTTT.

The chain couples TRBV6-5 to TRBJ1-6; TRBD1 aligns across 8 bases. Trimming cost V 6 bases and J 7 bases; bases outside gene matches: 5. Germline CDR1 reads MNHEY; CDR2 reads SVGAGI. The CDR3 spans 14 residues. In DNA, the CDR3 is TGTGCCAGCAGCCGCAGACAGGGGAATTCACCCCTCCACTTT. Translation gives CASSRRQGNSPLHF.

This clone was detected only once. The rearrangement uses TRBV6-1 and TRBJ1-5; D uncertain. Germline CDR1 MNHNS, CDR2 SASEGT. The V end lost 0 bases, the J end lost 2 bases, and 14 bases lay between the germline ends. The CDR3 runs to 17 residues. CDR3 sequence: CASSEAPLDRGNQPQHF. CDR3 DNA sequence: TGTGCCAGCAGTGAAGCTCCCCTGGACCGCGGCAATCAGCCCCAGCATTTT.

The V call is TRBV7-9, the J call TRBJ1-1, with D perhaps matching TRBD1 (5 bases). Germline V gives CDR1 SEHNR, CDR2 FQNEAQ (reference sequence). This CDR3 has 12 amino acids. Deletions cut 5 bases from V and 8 bases from J, with 12 bases between. The CDR3 loop reads CASSQRQPEAFF. CDR3 bases: TGTGCCAGCAGCCAGAGACAGCCGGAAGCTTTCTTT.

The V and J genes are TRBV30 and TRBJ1-5; D is undetermined. V was clipped by 0 bases and J by 4 bases, with 7 bases between them. CDR1 is GTSNPN, CDR2 SVGIG, per germline (reference sequence). The CDR3 contains 13 residues. In DNA form, the CDR3 reads TGTGCCTGGAGTGTACAAGGAAATCAGCCCCAGCATTTT. It encodes CAWSVQGNQPQHF.

This clone has more than one count but fewer than ten. J is TRBJ2-2 and V is TRBV30; the D is unclear. The V and J ends lost 2 bases and 1 base respectively, with 8 bases between them. The CDR3 spans 14 residues. CDR1 GTSNPN and CDR2 SVGIG come from the germline V gene (reference sequence). The DNA for the CDR3 is TGTGCCTGGAGTTTATTATTGAACACCGGGGAGCTGTTTTTT. Translated, it gives CAWSLLLNTGELFF.

The genes are TRBV2 and TRBJ2-5, with 7 bases matching TRBD1. Germline-derived CDR1 and CDR2 are SNHLY and FYNNEI. The CDR3 sequence is 15 residues long. J lost 3 bases, V lost 6 bases, and 10 bases had no gene match. CDR3 sequence: CASSEKGTEKETQYF. CDR3 nucleotides: TGTGCCAGCAGCGAAAAAGGGACAGAGAAAGAGACCCAGTACTTC.

The V call is TRBV9, the J call TRBJ2-5; D remains ambiguous. The germline gives CDR1 SGDLS, CDR2 YYNGEE. The CDR3 has 14 amino acids. Trimming removed 4 bases at V and 3 bases at J, with 13 bases between. CDR3 region: CASSPRLAEETQYF. CDR3 in DNA: TGTGCCAGCAGCCCTCGCTTAGCCGAAGAGACCCAGTACTTC.

J is TRBJ1-1 and V is TRBV9; 11 positions agree with TRBD1. Germline loops: CDR1 SGDLS, CDR2 YYNGEE. V lost 4 bases, J lost 0 bases, and 8 bases stayed unmatched. The CDR3 runs to 17 residues. The CDR3 DNA follows: TGTGCCAGCAGCCCAGGGACAGGGGGGGGCATGAACACTGAAGCTTTCTTT. This encodes CASSPGTGGGMNTEAFF.

This clone showed up just once. The CDR3: CASRGTDDNRGEQFF. The DNA for the CDR3 is TGTGCCAGCAGGGGGACAGACGACAATCGGGGTGAGCAGTTCTTC. The V call is TRBV28, the J call TRBJ2-1; 7 bases fit TRBD1. This CDR3 has 15 residues. Trimming removed 6 bases from V and 9 bases from J; junction bases left unmatched: 14. Germline CDR1 MDHEN, CDR2 SYDVKM.